The clone carrying this T cell receptor beta chain was recorded a few times. These data originate in a study of Ad26.COV2.S vaccination and SARS-CoV-2 variants. With V trimmed by 4 bases and J by 9 bases, 11 bases remained unmatched. The CDR3 is 16 amino acids. CDR1 is LNHDA and CDR2 is SQIVND in the germline V gene (reference sequence). The protocol was immunoSEQ multiplex PCR, while the TCRdb copy is restricted to in-frame clones and leaves out a portion. The data show about 410,000 clones, over 80% seen once. Treatment specified: some 20 received Ad26.COV2.S at low or high dose, single or two shots; 5 received placebo; per-sample allocation not given. The samples date from day 63 after the first vaccine or placebo injection.

The clonotype comes from a person between 18 and 59 years old who received the Ad26.COV2.S COVID-19 vaccine or a placebo. V gene TRBV19 combines with J gene TRBJ1-6; the match to TRBD1 covers 8 bases. The input for sequencing was peripheral blood, taken in a trial of Ad26.COV2.S vaccine versus placebo. This CDR3 is CASSKPQTGGVSPLHF. In DNA, the CDR3 is TGTGCCAGTAGTAAGCCTCAAACAGGGGGTGTTTCACCCCTCCACTTT.